This TCR beta chain comes out of a study of PD-1 blockade in classical Hodgkin lymphoma. Study at large: On a schedule of every 2 weeks, patients received nivolumab 3 mg/kg intravenously. Regarding the study as a whole: Repertoire difference causes, possibly disease activity or prior therapy, remain undefined. With CD4+ cells, TCR diversity rose significantly by C4D1, but not with CD8+ cells. Excluded were patients who started nivolumab under 1 year after ASCT, a group that had lower diversity.

Libraries were prepared by immunoSEQ multiplex PCR; TCRdb keeps only in-frame clonotypes and omits some of them. The data hold about 46,000 clones, with 60% to 85% observed a single time. Autologous stem cell transplantation was followed by relapse in every patient, and brentuximab vedotin exposure varied. The junction had 4 bases not matched to a gene; V was cut back by 6 bases and J by 12 bases. This CDR3 is 11 amino acids long. Per germline, CDR1 SNHLY and CDR2 FYNNEI. This clone showed up just once. The antigen is unknown. Sequenced here: peripheral blood mononuclear cells (PBMCs), sampled before the second cycle of nivolumab. This receptor was obtained from a human donor with classical Hodgkin lymphoma. This chain joins TRBV2 and TRBJ2-5; 10 bases match TRBD1. CDR3 DNA: TGTGCCAGCAGCCTCGGACAGGGGGAGTACTTC. Protein product: CASSLGQGEYF.